This T cell receptor beta chain stems from a study of blood T cell repertoires in COVID-19 (dated by TCRdb to 2020 to 2021). At the level of the whole study: Collaborator samples came from the United States, Italy and Spain and covered acute and convalescent phases of COVID-19. The material from the prospective study consisted of cDNA or gDNA derived from T cells, B-cell-depleted T cells, or PBMCs. Subjects who had been exposed to COVID-19, were actively infected with it, or had recovered from it provided the deeply sampled blood TCRbeta repertoires that made up the dataset. The repertoires were released in a freely available public database meant as a resource for research on the immune response to SARS-CoV-2. Samples were obtained from the ongoing ImmuneRACE study (first 160 participants) and from roughly 1,300 subjects provided by 6 global collaborators. Nearly every sample came with metadata listing a de-identified subject ID, COVID-19 status, age in years and sex. HLA class I and class II types, where available, came from metadata supplied by the sample provider rather than from assay-based typing.

Reading from cysteine to phenylalanine, the CDR3 counts 16 amino acids. Only CDR3 DNA is held: 48 bases, read in frame from base 1. Sequences SGHTA (CDR1) and FQGNSA (CDR2) are obtained from the germline V gene. Here V drops 4 bases and J drops 1 base, and the junction holds 2 bases not matched to any gene. TCRbeta CDR3 regions were amplified from genomic DNA using the immunoSEQ Assay, a bias-controlled multiplex PCR. The paper's processing steps were these. Nucleated cell counts per sample were estimated from amplification of reference gene primers within the assay. Sequence reads were collapsed and filtered to measure the absolute abundance of every unique TCRbeta CDR3 rearrangement. For each sample, productive Simpson clonality was calculated as the square root of Simpson's diversity index over productive rearrangements. The immuneACCESS repertoire file appears here via TCRdb, limited to in-frame rearrangements. These files lack a portion of the clones; in checked studies, under half of the deficit traces to unresolved V genes, and the cause of the others is not known. The D gene and trimming were derived from the DNA, and the V and J assignments and clone size from that table. Counted in this sample were about 130,000 clones; 75% to 90% of them appeared once. The ten biggest clones cover about 2.5% of the sample.

Whole blood was collected in K2EDTA tubes by collaborating institutions according to the institutions' own protocols. For TCRbeta analysis, collaborator samples were shipped as frozen whole blood, as isolated PBMCs, or as DNA extracted from either sample type. Here is what the overall study found, with its caveats: The quantity of clinical and demographic metadata differed by source and by participant and was supplied without curation.

A remark on this clone: Its antigen is unknown. No base quality values were provided; no much bigger clone lies one nucleotide off.

The receptor was derived from a man in his forties or fifties with active COVID-19. In this chain, TRBV7-2 is recombined with TRBJ2-5; TRBD2 agrees with 14 junctional bases. Sequenced: peripheral blood. The nucleotide sequence is given as TGTGCCAGCAGCTCCGGGACTAGCGGGGGCCAAGAGACCCAGTACTTC. Its coded protein is CASSSGTSGGQETQYF.